These T cell receptor beta chains were read from a single sample in a study of blood T cell repertoires in COVID-19. The data were produced by immunoSEQ multiplex PCR, yet TCRdb's version contains in-frame clones alone and is incomplete. Of around 120,000 clones in the sample, over 65% were seen once. Sequencing was done on a sample of peripheral blood. Receptors originate from a man aged 65 to 85 with acute or convalescent COVID-19. Both conserved end residues are part of each CDR3. A D gene is named only where the DNA matches it firmly. Clone size is not always given. Where it is, it says once, few, many or a class for expanded clones.

>TRBJ1-2|TRBV12-3/TRBV12-4|.|.
CASSLGPFGGYTF
TGTGCCAGCAGTTTAGGCCCATTCGGGGGCTACACCTTC
>TRBJ1-5|TRBV19|.|.
CASSNRDILQPQHF
TGTGCCAGTAGTAACCGGGACATTCTGCAGCCCCAGCATTTT
>TRBJ1-2|TRBV3-1/TRBV3-2|TRBD1|.
CASSAGGYYGYTF
TGTGCCAGCAGCGCAGGGGGCTACTATGGCTACACCTTC
>TRBJ2-3|TRBV5-1|TRBD2|.
CASSLGLAVPSSTDTQYF
TGCGCCAGCAGCCTGGGACTAGCGGTCCCATCTAGCACAGATACGCAGTATTTT
>TRBJ2-1|TRBV30|.|.
CAWRGLPLAGAPYNEQFF
TGTGCCTGGAGGGGTCTCCCCTTGGCGGGGGCACCTTACAATGAGCAGTTCTTC
>TRBJ2-3|TRBV28|.|once
CASSSPGGDTQYF
TGTGCCAGCAGTTCTCCAGGGGGGGATACGCAGTATTTT
>TRBJ2-3|TRBV7-8|TRBD2|.
CASSPRPPSGGTDTQYF
TGTGCCAGCAGCCCCCGCCCCCCTAGCGGGGGCACAGATACGCAGTATTTT
>TRBJ1-6|TRBV7-9|TRBD1|many
CASSFPDRGRNSPLHF
TGTGCCAGCAGCTTCCCTGACAGGGGTCGGAATTCACCCCTCCACTTT
>TRBJ2-5|TRBV2|.|once
CASNSQGQETQYF
TGTGCCAGTAATTCACAGGGACAAGAGACCCAGTACTTC
>TRBJ2-1|TRBV12-5|TRBD2|.
CASGSAQLAGGVYNEQFF
TGTGCTAGTGGTTCCGCCCAACTAGCGGGGGGTGTCTACAATGAGCAGTTCTTC
>TRBJ2-7|TRBV12-3/TRBV12-4|TRBD2|.
CASSSISRGEQYF
TGTGCCAGCAGCTCGATATCGCGGGGGGAGCAGTACTTC
>TRBJ1-5|TRBV19|.|.
CASSAQGYQPQHF
TGTGCCAGTAGTGCCCAGGGTTATCAGCCCCAGCATTTT
>TRBJ1-4|TRBV6-5|.|.
CASSLSRGGEKLFF
TGTGCCAGCAGCCTTTCCAGGGGCGGTGAAAAACTGTTTTTT
>TRBJ1-1|TRBV30|.|.
CAWSVSQNTEAFF
TGTGCCTGGAGTGTTTCCCAGAACACTGAAGCTTTCTTT
>TRBJ2-7|TRBV7-8|TRBD2|few
CASSLLTSGEQYF
TGTGCCAGCAGCTTATTGACTAGCGGAGAGCAGTACTTC
>TRBJ2-1|TRBV6-4|.|.
CASSVQGTYNEQFF
TGTGCCAGCAGTGTGCAGGGGACCTACAATGAGCAGTTCTTC
>TRBJ2-5|TRBV21-1|.|.
CASSKGGWGQGQETQYF
TGTGCCAGCAGCAAAGGGGGGTGGGGACAGGGTCAAGAGACCCAGTACTTC
>TRBJ1-2|TRBV4-2|.|.
CASSQSDRPGGYTF
TGTGCCAGCAGCCAAAGCGACAGGCCTGGGGGCTACACCTTC
>TRBJ1-2|TRBV18|.|.
CASSPSGFIYGYTF
TGTGCCAGCTCACCATCAGGGTTTATCTATGGCTACACCTTC
>TRBJ1-1|TRBV5-1|.|.
CASSLSGLGNTEAFF
TGCGCCAGCAGCTTGTCGGGGTTGGGGAACACTGAAGCTTTCTTT
>TRBJ2-3|TRBV30|.|.
CAWSLADTQYF
TGTGCCTGGAGCCTCGCAGATACGCAGTATTTT
>TRBJ2-5|TRBV11-1|.|.
CASSALVQETQYF
TGTGCCAGCAGCGCCCTAGTGCAAGAGACCCAGTACTTC
>TRBJ2-7|TRBV6-2/TRBV6-3|.|.
CASSIYRVYEQYF
TGTGCCAGCAGTATTTACAGGGTTTACGAGCAGTACTTC
>TRBJ2-3|TRBV5-1|TRBD2|.
CASSLVTSGRGSDTQYF
TGCGCCAGCAGCTTGGTGACTAGCGGGAGGGGGTCAGATACGCAGTATTTT
>TRBJ1-2|TRBV7-2|.|.
CASSFPANYGYTF
TGTGCCAGCAGCTTTCCGGCTAACTATGGCTACACCTTC
>TRBJ2-7|TRBV27|TRBD2|once
CASSLGGSSYEQYF
TGTGCCAGCAGTTTAGGCGGGAGCTCCTACGAGCAGTACTTC
>TRBJ2-2|TRBV29-1|TRBD2|.
CSVEGGSELPPGELFF
TGCAGCGTTGAAGGCGGGAGTGAATTGCCACCGGGGGAGCTGTTTTTT